This T cell receptor (beta chain) was recovered during a study of T cells in Graves' hyperthyroidism and ophthalmopathy. The sample holds many counts of this clonotype. With V trimmed by 1 base and J by 9 bases, 3 bases remained unmatched. This CDR3 region has 12 residues. Amplified TCR beta CDR3 regions came from RNA transcripts. HTBI primers drove first-round RT-PCR of the TCR CDR3. TCRdb independently ran MiXCR on the multiplex PCR reads; one entry per CDR3 protein. This table has 700,000 or so distinct CDR3 sequences, around 17% appearing once. The chain recombines TRBV12-3 or TRBV12-4 with TRBJ2-7; TRBD2 matches at 7 bases. The material sequenced was blood. The sequence was collected from a man younger than 30 with Graves' hyperthyroidism. CDR3 sequence reads: CASSLDGEGQYF. The CDR3 coding sequence is TGTGCCAGCAGTTTAGATGGGGAGGGGCAGTACTTC.